This TCR beta chain was found in a study of identical twins. Whole-study results and caveats: Analyses of zero insertions could be partly confounded by invariant MAIT and iNKT cells.

Via MiXCR, TCRdb re-called the 5' RACE reads, giving one row per CDR3 protein. The sample carries 200,000 to 250,000 distinct CDR3 sequences, around 7% recorded once. On this clonotype: Its antigen is as yet unknown.

V was pared by 5 bases and J by 4 bases, with 12 bases between. CDR3 length equals 14 residues. The same sample was also used in a study of yellow fever vaccine responses in identical twins.

The chain joins TRBV12-3 or TRBV12-4 to TRBJ1-3; D possibly corresponds to TRBD1 (6 bases). Material for sequencing was memory (CD45RO+) T cells sorted from blood. The receptor comes from a woman aged 18-29 years in good health. The CDR3 region has the DNA TGTGCCAGCAGTCCAAACAGGGACGGAAACACCATATATTTT. Translation: CASSPNRDGNTIYF.